The sequence of this TCR beta chain was determined in a study of identical twins. Study-wide results and caveats: Within monozygotic twins, out-of-frame TCR alpha sharing was underestimated by the models.

One entry per CDR3 protein, called by TCRdb with MiXCR from the 5' RACE reads. The sample contains about 890,000 distinct CDR3 sequences, about 12% of which appear only once. CDR3 length equals 14 residues. Germline V gene lookup returns CDR1 MNHEY and CDR2 SMNVEV (reference sequence). Trimming cost V 7 bases and J 8 bases, with 15 bases left between them. This clonotype was seen ten or more times. Its specificity is not known. In addition, the sample was reused for a study of yellow fever vaccine responses in identical twins.

The sequence derives from a young woman in good health. The sequencing input was PBMCs. The chain combines TRBV27 with TRBJ1-6, with a possible D match to TRBD1 (6 bases). The CDR3 protein is CASTQTGRDSPLHF. The CDR3 DNA sequence: TGTGCCAGCACCCAGACAGGACGAGATTCACCCCTCCACTTT.